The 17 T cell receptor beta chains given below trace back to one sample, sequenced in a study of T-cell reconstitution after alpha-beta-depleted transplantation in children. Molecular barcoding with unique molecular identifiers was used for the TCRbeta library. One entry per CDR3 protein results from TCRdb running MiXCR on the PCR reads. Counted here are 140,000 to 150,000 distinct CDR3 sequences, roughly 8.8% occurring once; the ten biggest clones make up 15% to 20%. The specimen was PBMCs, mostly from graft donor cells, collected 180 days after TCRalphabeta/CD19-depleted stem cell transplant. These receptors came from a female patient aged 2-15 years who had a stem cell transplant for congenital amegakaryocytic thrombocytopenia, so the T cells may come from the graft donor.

CDR3 region: CAFSSKPGQLDSNQPQHF. DNA of the CDR3: TGTGCCTTCAGTTCCAAACCGGGACAGCTCGATAGCAATCAGCCCCAGCATTTT. The chain joins TRBV6-7 to TRBJ1-5, with 7 bases fitting TRBD1. TRBV6-7 is given ORF status, its function remaining uncertain. J lost 0 bases, V lost 11 bases, and 19 bases had no gene match. CDR3 length equals 18 residues.

DNA of the CDR3: TGTGCCAGTAGTATAGGGTTCTACCAGGGCACAGATACGCAGTATTTT. Translation gives CASSIGFYQGTDTQYF. This rearrangement joins TRBV19 to TRBJ2-3, with D uncertain. CDR1 is LNHDA and CDR2 is SQIVND in the germline V gene (reference sequence). With 1 base removed from V and 1 base from J, the gap between germline ends came to 12 bases. The CDR3 extends over 16 amino acids.

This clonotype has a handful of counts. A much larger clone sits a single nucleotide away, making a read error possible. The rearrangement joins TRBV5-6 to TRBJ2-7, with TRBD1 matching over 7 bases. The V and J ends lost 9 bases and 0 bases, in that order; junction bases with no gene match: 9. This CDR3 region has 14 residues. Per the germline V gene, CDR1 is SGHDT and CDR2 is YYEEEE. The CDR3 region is CAMGAGTVSYEQYF. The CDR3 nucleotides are TGTGCCATGGGCGCCGGGACAGTCTCCTACGAGCAGTACTTC. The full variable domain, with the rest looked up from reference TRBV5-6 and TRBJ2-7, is DAGVTQSPTHLIKTRGQQVTLRCSPKSGHDTVSWYQQALGQGPQFIFQYYEEEERQRGNFPDRFSGHQFPNYSSELNVNALLLGDSALYLCAMGAGTVSYEQYFGPGTRLTVT.

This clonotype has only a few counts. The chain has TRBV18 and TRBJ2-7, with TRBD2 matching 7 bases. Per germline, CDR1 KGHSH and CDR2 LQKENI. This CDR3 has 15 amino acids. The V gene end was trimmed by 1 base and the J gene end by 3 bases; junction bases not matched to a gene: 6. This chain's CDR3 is CASSPRAGDVYEQYF. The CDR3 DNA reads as TGTGCCAGCTCACCACGTGCGGGGGACGTCTACGAGCAGTACTTC.

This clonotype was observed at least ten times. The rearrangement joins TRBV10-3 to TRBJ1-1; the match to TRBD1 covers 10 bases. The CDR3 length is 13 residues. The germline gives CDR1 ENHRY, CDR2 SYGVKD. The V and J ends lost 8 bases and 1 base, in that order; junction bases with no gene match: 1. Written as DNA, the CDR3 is TGTGCCATCGGGGACAGGGGGAACACTGAAGCTTTCTTT. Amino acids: CAIGDRGNTEAFF.

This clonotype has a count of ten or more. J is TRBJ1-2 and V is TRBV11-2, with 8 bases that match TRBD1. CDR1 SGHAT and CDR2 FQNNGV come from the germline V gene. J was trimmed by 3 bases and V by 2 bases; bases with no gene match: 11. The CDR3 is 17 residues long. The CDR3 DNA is TGTGCCAGCAGCTTAATCCGGACAGGGAAGGCTTACTATGGCTACACCTTC. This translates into CASSLIRTGKAYYGYTF.

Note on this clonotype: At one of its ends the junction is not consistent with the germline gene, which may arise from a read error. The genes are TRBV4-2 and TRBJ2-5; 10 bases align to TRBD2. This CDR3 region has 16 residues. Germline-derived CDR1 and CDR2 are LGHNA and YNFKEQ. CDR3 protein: CASNQGSSGSQETQYF. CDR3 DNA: TGTGCCAGCAACCAAGGATCTAGCGGGAGTCAAGAGACCCAGTACTTC.

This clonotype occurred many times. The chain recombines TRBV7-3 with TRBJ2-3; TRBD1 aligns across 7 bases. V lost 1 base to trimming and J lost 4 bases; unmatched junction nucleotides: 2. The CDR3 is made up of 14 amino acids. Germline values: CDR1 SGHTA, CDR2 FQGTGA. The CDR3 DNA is TGTGCCAGCAGCTTAAGAGGGGGCGCAGATACGCAGTATTTT. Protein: CASSLRGGADTQYF. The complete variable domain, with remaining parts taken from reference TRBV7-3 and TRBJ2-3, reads GAGVSQTPSNKVTEKGKYVELRCDPISGHTALYWYRQSLGQGPEFLIYFQGTGAADDSGLPNDRFFAVRPEGSVSTLKIQRTERGDSAVYLCASSLRGGADTQYFGPGTRLTVL.

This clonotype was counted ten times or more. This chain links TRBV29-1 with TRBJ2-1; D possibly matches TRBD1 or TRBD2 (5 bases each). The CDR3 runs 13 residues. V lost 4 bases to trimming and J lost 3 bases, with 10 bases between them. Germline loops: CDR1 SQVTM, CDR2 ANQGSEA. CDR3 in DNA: TGCAGCGTTGGTCGGGGCCTCTACAATGAGCAGTTCTTC. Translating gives CSVGRGLYNEQFF.

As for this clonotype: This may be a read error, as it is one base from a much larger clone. CDR3 coding DNA: TGTGCCAGCAGCTTCCCGTCGGCCTCCTATGGCTACACCTTC. It translates to CASSFPSASYGYTF. This sequence joins TRBV7-9 and TRBJ1-2; D not resolved. The CDR3 runs to 14 residues. The germline V and J ends were trimmed by 3 bases and 4 bases, with 12 bases remaining between them. Germline V CDR1 and CDR2: SEHNR, FQNEAQ (reference sequence).

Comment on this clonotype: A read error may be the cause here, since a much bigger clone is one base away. The CDR3 DNA follows: TGCAGTGCCCACCCGACTAGCGTGAAGGTCACAGATACGCAGTATTTT. Amino acid sequence: CSAHPTSVKVTDTQYF. V and J are TRBV20-1 and TRBJ2-3; 8 bases are shared with TRBD2. The germline CDR1 and CDR2 sequences are DFQATT and SNEGSKA (reference sequence). The CDR3 extends over 16 amino acids. With V trimmed by 6 bases and J by 2 bases, 13 bases remained unmatched.

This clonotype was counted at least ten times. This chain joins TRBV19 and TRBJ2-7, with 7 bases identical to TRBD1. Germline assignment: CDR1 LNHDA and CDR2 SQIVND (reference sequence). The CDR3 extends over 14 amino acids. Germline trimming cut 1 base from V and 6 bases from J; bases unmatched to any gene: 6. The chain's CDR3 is CASSIGGTAAEQYF. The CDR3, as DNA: TGTGCCAGTAGTATAGGAGGGACAGCTGCCGAGCAGTACTTC.

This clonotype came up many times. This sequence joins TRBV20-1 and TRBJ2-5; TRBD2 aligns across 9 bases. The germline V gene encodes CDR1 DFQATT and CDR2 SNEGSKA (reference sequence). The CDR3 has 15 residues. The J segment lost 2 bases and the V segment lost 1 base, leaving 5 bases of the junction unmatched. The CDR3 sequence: CSARGSSGVQETQYF. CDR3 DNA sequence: TGCAGTGCTAGAGGGTCTAGCGGGGTTCAAGAGACCCAGTACTTC.

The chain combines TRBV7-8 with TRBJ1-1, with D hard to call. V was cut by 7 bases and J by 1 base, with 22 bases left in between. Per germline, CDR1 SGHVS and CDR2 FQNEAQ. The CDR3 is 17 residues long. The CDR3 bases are TGTGCCAGCACCCCCGAGGTTTGGACGATGGAGAACACTGAAGCTTTCTTT. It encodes CASTPEVWTMENTEAFF.

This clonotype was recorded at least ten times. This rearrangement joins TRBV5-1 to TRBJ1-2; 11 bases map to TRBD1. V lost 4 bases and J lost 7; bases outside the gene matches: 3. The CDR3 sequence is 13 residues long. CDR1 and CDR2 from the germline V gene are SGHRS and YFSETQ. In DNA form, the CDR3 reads TGCGCCAGCAGCATCGGACAGGGGGCTGGCTACACCTTC. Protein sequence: CASSIGQGAGYTF. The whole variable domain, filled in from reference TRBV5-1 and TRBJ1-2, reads KAGVTQTPRYLIKTRGQQVTLSCSPISGHRSVSWYQQTPGQGLQFLFEYFSETQRNKGNFPGRFSGRQFSNSRSEMNVSTLELGDSALYLCASSIGQGAGYTFGSGTRLTVV.

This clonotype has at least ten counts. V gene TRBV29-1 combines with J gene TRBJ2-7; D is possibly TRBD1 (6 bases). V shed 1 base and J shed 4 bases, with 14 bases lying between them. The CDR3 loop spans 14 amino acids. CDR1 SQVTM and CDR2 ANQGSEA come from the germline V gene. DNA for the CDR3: TGCAGCGTTGAAGTGGGGGCCTTGCCTTACGAGCAGTACTTC. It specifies CSVEVGALPYEQYF.

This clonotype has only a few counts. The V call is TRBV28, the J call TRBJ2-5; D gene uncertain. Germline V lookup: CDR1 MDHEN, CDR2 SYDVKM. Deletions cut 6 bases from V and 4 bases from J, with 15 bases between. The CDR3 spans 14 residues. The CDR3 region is CASSGPSLVETQYF. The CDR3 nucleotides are TGTGCCAGCAGCGGGCCCAGTTTAGTAGAGACCCAGTACTTC.